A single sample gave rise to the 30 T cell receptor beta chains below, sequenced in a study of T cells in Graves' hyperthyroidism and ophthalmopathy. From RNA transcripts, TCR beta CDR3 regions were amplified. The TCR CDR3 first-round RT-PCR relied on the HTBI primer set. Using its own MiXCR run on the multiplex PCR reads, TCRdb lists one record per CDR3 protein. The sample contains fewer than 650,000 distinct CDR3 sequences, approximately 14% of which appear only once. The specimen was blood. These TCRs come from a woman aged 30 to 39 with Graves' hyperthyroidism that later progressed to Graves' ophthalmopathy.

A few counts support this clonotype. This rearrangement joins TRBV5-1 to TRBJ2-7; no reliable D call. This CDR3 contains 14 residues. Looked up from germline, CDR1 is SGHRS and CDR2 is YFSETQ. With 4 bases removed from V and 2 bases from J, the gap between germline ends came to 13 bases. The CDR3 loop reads CASSLPDRTYEQYF. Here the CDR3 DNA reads TGCGCCAGCAGCCTACCCGACCGCACCTACGAGCAGTACTTC.

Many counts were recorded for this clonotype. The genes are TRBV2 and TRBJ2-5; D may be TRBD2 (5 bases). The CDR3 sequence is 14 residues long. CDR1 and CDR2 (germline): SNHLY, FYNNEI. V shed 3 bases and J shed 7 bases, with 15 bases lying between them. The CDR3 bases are TGTGCCAGCAGTGAGGGCAGCGGCCCATGGACCCAGTACTTC. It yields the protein CASSEGSGPWTQYF. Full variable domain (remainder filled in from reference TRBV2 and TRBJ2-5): EPEVTQTPSHQVTQMGQEVILRCVPISNHLYFYWYRQILGQKVEFLVSFYNNEISEKSEIFDDQFSVERPDGSNFTLKIRSTKLEDSAMYFCASSEGSGPWTQYFGPGTRLLVL.

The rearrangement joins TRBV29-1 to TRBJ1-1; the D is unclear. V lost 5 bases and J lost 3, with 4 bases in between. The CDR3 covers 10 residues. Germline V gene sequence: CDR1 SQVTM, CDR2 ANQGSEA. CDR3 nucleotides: TGCAGCGTTATTTACACTGAAGCTTTCTTT. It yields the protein CSVIYTEAFF.

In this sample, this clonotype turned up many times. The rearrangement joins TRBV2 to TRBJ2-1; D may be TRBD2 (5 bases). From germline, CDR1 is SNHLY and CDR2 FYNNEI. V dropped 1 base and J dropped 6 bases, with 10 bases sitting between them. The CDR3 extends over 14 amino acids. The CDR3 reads CASSEGNRGNEQFF. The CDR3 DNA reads TGTGCCAGCAGTGAAGGGAATCGGGGCAATGAGCAGTTCTTC. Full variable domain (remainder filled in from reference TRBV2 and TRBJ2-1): EPEVTQTPSHQVTQMGQEVILRCVPISNHLYFYWYRQILGQKVEFLVSFYNNEISEKSEIFDDQFSVERPDGSNFTLKIRSTKLEDSAMYFCASSEGNRGNEQFFGPGTRLTVL.

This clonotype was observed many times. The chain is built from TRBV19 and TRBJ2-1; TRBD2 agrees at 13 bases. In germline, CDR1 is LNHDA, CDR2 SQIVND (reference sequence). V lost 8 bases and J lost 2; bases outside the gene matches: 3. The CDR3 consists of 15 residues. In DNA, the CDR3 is TGTGCCAGTGGGACTAGCGGGAACCCCTACAATGAGCAGTTCTTC. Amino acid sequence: CASGTSGNPYNEQFF.

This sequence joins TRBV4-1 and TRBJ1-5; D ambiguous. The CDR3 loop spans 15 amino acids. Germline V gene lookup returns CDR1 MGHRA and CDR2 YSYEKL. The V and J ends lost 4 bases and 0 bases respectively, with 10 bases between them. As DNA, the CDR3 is TGCGCCAGCAGCCGGACTGAAAATAGCAATCAGCCCCAGCATTTT. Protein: CASSRTENSNQPQHF.

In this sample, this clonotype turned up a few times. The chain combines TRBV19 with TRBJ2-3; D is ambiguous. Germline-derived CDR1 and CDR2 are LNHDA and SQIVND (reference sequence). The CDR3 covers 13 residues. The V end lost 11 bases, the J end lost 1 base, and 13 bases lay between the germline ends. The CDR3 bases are TGTGCCGAAGAAAGGTCGGGCACAGATACGCAGTATTTT. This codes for CAEERSGTDTQYF.

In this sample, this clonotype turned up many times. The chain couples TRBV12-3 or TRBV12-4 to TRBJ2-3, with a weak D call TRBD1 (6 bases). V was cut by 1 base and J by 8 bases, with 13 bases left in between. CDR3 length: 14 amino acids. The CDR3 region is CASSLVREQGTQYF. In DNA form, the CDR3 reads TGTGCCAGCAGTTTAGTTAGGGAACAGGGTACGCAGTATTTT.

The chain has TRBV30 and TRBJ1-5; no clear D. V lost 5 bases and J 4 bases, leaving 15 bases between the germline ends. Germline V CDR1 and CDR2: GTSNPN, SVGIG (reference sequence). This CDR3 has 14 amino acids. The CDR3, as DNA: TGTGCCTGGGGACGGACGGGAGCAAATCAGCCCCAGCATTTT. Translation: CAWGRTGANQPQHF.

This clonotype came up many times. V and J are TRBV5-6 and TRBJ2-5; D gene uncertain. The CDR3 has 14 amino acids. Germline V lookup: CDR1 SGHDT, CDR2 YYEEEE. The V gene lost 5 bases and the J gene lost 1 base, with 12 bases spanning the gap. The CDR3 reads CASRSRVIQETQYF. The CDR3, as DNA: TGTGCCAGCAGGTCCCGGGTGATCCAAGAGACCCAGTACTTC.

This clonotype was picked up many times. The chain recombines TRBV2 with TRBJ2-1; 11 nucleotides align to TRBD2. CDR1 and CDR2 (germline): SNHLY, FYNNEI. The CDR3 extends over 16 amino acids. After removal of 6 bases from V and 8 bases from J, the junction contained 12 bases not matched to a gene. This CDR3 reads CASSKHLAGGPHEQFF. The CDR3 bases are TGTGCCAGCAGCAAACACTTAGCGGGAGGGCCTCATGAGCAGTTCTTC.

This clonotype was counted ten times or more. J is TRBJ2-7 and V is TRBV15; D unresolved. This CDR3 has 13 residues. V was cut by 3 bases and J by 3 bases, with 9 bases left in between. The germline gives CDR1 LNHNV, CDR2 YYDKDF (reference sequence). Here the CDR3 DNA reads TGTGCCACCAGCAGGGGCGGAAACTACGAGCAGTACTTC. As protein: CATSRGGNYEQYF.

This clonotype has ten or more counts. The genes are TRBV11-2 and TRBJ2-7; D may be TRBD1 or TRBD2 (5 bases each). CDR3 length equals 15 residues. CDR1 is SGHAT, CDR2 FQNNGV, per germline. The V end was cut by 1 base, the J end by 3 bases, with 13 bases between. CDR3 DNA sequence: TGTGCCAGCAGCTTAGCCGGGGCGAGCGACTACGAGCAGTACTTC. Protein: CASSLAGASDYEQYF.

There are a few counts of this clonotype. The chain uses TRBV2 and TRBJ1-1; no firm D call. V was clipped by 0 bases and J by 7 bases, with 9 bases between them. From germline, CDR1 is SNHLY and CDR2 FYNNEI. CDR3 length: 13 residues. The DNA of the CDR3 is TGTGCCAGCAGTGAAGCGCGGTGGCTTGAAGCTTTCTTT. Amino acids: CASSEARWLEAFF.

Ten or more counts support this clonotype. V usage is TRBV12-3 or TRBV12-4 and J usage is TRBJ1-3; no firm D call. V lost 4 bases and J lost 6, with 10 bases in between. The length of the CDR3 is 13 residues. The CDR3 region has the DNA TGTGCCAGCAGTTCAGAGCCCCTAAACACCATATATTTT. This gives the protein CASSSEPLNTIYF.

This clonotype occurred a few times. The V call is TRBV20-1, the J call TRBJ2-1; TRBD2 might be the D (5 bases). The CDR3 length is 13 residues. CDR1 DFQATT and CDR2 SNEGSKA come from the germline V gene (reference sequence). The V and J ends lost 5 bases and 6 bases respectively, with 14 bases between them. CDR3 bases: TGCAGTGCTCACCATGGCGGGCCCAATGAGCAGTTCTTC. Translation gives CSAHHGGPNEQFF.

CDR3 bases: TGTGCCAGCAGCCCAATCGGGGCCCCTGGGGCCAACGTCCTGACTTTC. This gives the protein CASSPIGAPGANVLTF. The chain uses TRBV7-3 and TRBJ2-6; D is perhaps TRBD1 or TRBD2 (5 bases each). V was pared by 5 bases and J by 2 bases, with 13 bases between. The CDR3 spans 16 residues. Germline V gene lookup returns CDR1 SGHTA and CDR2 FQGTGA.

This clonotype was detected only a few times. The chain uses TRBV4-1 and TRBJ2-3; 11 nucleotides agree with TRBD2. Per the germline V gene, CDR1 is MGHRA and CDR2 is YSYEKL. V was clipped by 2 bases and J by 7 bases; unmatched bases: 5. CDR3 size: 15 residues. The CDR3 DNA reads TGCGCCAGCAGCCAATTGTCTAGCGGGAGGCATACGCAGTATTTT. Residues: CASSQLSSGRHTQYF.

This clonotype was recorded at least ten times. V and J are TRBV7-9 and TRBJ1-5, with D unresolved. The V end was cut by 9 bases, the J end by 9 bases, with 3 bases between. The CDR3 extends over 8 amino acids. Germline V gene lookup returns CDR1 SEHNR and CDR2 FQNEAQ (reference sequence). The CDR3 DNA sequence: TGTGCCAGGTTGCCCCAGCATTTT. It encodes CARLPQHF. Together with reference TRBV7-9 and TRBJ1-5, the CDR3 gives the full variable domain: DTGVSQNPRHKITKRGQNVTFRCDPISEHNRLYWYRQTLGQGPEFLTYFQNEAQLEKSRLLSDRFSAERPKGSFSTLEIQRTEQGDSAMYLCARLPQHFGDGTRLSIL.

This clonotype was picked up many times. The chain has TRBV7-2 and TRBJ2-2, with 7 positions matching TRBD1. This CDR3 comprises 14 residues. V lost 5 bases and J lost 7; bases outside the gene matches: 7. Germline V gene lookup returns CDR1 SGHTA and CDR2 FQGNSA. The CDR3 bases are TGTGCCAGCAGCCCCGACAGGGCGAACGGGGAGCTGTTTTTT. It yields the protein CASSPDRANGELFF.

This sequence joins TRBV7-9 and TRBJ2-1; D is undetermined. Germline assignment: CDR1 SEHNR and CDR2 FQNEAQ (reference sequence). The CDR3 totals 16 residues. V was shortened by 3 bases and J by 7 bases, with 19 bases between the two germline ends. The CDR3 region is CASSFPVKAPVNEQFF. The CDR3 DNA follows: TGTGCCAGCAGCTTTCCCGTGAAGGCCCCTGTGAATGAGCAGTTCTTC.

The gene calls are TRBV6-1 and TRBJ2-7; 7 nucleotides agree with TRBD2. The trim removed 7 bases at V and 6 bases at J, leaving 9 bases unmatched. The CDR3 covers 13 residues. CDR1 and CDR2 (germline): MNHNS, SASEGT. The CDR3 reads CASTEREGFEQYF. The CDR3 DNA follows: TGTGCCAGCACTGAGCGGGAAGGTTTCGAGCAGTACTTC.

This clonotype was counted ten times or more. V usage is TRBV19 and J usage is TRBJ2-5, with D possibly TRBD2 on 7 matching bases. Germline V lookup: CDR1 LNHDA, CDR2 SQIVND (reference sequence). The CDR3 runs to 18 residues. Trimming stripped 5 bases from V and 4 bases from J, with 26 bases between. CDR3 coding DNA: TGTGCCAGTAGTCCGAGGGGGACTATAGGCCTGGGGGGAGAGACCCAGTACTTC. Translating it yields CASSPRGTIGLGGETQYF.

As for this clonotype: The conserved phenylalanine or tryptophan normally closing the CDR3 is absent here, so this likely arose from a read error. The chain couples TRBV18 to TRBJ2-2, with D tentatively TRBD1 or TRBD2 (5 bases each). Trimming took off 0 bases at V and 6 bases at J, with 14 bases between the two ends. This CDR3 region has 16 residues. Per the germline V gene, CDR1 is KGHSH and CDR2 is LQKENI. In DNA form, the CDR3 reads TGTGCCAGCTCACCACCCGAGGGGAGCAACGCCGGGGAGCTGTTTTTA. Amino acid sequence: CASSPPEGSNAGELFL.

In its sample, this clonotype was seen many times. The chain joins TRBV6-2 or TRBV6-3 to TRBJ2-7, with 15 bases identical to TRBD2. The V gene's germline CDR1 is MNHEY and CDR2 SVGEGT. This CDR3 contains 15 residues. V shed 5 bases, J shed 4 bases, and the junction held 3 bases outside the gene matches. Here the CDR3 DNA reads TGTGCCAGCAGTGAGGGACTAGCGGGAGGATACGAGCAGTACTTC. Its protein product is CASSEGLAGGYEQYF.

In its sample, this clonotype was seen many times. The CDR3 coding sequence is TGTGCCAGTAGTATAGACCAGGGACTAGCTGAAACAGATACGCAGTATTTT. Protein: CASSIDQGLAETDTQYF. The V call is TRBV19, the J call TRBJ2-3, with 9 bases lining up with TRBD2. J was trimmed by 3 bases and V by 0 bases; bases with no gene match: 7. Germline V gene sequence: CDR1 LNHDA, CDR2 SQIVND (reference sequence). The CDR3 has 17 residues.

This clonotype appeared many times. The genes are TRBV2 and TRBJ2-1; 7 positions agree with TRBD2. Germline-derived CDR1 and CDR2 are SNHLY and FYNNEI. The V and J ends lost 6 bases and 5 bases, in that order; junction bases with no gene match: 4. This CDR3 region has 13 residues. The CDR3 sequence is CASSRAGDNEQFF. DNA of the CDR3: TGTGCCAGCAGCCGTGCGGGAGACAATGAGCAGTTCTTC.

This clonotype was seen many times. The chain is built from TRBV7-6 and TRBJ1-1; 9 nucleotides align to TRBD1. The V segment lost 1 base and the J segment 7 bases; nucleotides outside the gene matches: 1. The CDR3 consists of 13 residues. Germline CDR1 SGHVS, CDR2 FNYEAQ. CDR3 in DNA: TGTGCCAGCAGCTTAGTGGACAGGGGTGAAGCTTTCTTT. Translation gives CASSLVDRGEAFF.

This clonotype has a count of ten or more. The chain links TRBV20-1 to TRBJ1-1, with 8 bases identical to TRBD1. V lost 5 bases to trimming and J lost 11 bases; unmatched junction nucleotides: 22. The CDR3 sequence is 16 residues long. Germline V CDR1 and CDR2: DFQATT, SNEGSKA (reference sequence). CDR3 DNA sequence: TGCAGTGCTCCACCACACCTGTTCAACAGGGGGAGTGACGCTTTCTTT. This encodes CSAPPHLFNRGSDAFF.

In DNA, the CDR3 is TGTGCCAGTTCTCAGGACTACCCTCCACAGTATTTT. It codes for CASSQDYPPQYF. The chain employs TRBV19 and TRBJ2-3; D perhaps matches TRBD2 (6 bases). The CDR3 covers 12 residues. Germline V gene lookup returns CDR1 LNHDA and CDR2 SQIVND (reference sequence). The V end lost 8 bases, the J end lost 12 bases, and 18 bases lay between the germline ends.